This TCR beta chain was observed in a study of shared clonotypes between healthy human individuals (dated by TCRdb to between 2020 and 2021). Notes on the research overall: A couple of women and a few men aged 18 to 49 years were included in the cohort. For each donor, CD4 naive and CD4 memory were each run on three plates, CD8 naive on two plates, and CD8 memory on one plate. The study deeply sequenced blood TCR repertoires of roughly five healthy adults to estimate repertoire size and the extent of clonotype sharing between individuals. Libraries were prepared and TCR repertoires were sequenced by different laboratories using diverse techniques, in order to increase sequencing depth and limit assay-specific biases. Leukapheresis yielded between about 0.8 and 9.5 billion PBMCs per donor.

On this clone: Its antigen specificity is not known. Base quality data are lacking; no much larger clone is found one base away.

Trimming removed 0 bases from V and 3 bases from J; the gene matches leave 7 bases unexplained. The CDR3, from cysteine to phenylalanine, totals 17 residues. Only the CDR3 region is kept as DNA, spanning 51 bases read in frame from base 1. The CDR1 and CDR2 encoded by the germline V gene are SGDLS and YYNGEE. The investigation overall reported the following: Pairwise subsampling indicated that sequencing depth was expected to affect the degree of clonotype sharing among donors. Rarefaction of sorted-subset datasets indicated incomplete sequencing despite the large sequencing depth. Larger estimated clonotype richness was generally found for naive subsets than for memory subsets. Compared with non-shared clonotypes, clonotypes shared by all four sorted-subset donors had higher generation probabilities. Because the study included only a small number of donors, the genetic and exposure-history diversity represented was limited. Sharing across four donors was observed for about 5% of naive CD4, under 4% of naive CD8, 2.3% of memory CD4, and around 0.44% of memory CD8 clonotypes. Sampling was restricted to blood, and TCR repertoires in tissue are likely to differ from TCR repertoires in blood.

Using the deep immunoSEQ assay, multiplex PCR amplified TCR CDR3 regions from genomic DNA. Extracted genomic DNA from each cell subset was spread evenly across all wells of several immunoSEQ 96-well plates, with each plate serving as a replicate. For sorted subsets, around 200 ng genomic DNA, equal to 25,000 to 35,000 T cell genomes, was loaded into each replicate PCR. Purified libraries were measured with a Qubit 3.0 fluorometer, size-checked on a Bioanalyzer 2100, and measured again with the KAPA Library Quantification kit. Every immunoSEQ 96-well plate was sequenced on a separate single-read 150-cycle Illumina NextSeq 550 flow cell. Processing in the source paper ran as follows. Because the immunoSEQ output held only junctional sequences and lacked quality scores, the filtering could not match the filtering applied to full-length reads. Sequences were annotated with PyIR, a Python wrapper for IgBLAST v1.9, using IMGT germline references to assign V/J genes and CDR3. Reads were removed for weak V/J assignments (E-value above 1e-6), missing CDR3, stop codons, out-of-frame junctions, or ambiguous translated residues. A V3J clonotype was defined by an identical inferred V gene, J gene, and CDR3 amino acid sequence. To compute the percentage overlap between repertoires, the number of shared unique clonotypes was divided by the size of the smaller repertoire. Three approaches were used to assess repertoire richness: RTK rarefaction, the Chao1 estimator, and Recon v2.1 estimates of unobserved clonotypes. For all TCRbeta clonotypes obtained by the gDNA method from four donors, generation probabilities were computed with OLGA. TCRdb's version of the immuneACCESS table is confined to in-frame rearrangements and falls short of the full clone set. An unresolved V gene accounts for under half of the shortfall where checked; the remainder is of unknown origin. V and J calls and clone size come straight from that table; D and trimming were deduced from the DNA. The sample table records about 2 million clones; less than 95% of these occur just once. 1% to 1.5% of the sample is taken by the ten largest.

CD8 naive samples were obtained by positive selection for CCR7 among CD45RO-negative cells, yielding a CD45RA+CCR7+ population from which TemRA cells were excluded. The donors were healthy, HIV-negative adults with no recently reported acute infections or vaccinations. Every donor was a Caucasian adult residing in Nashville, Tennessee, USA. Blood was obtained by leukapheresis, after which PBMCs were separated by Ficoll-Histopaque density gradient centrifugation and cryopreserved in liquid nitrogen vapor phase. Purity and quantity of every magnetically sorted T cell population were checked by analytical flow cytometry. Each sorted fraction had its genomic DNA isolated and then quantified by UV absorbance on a Nanodrop 2000c.

The chain couples TRBV9 to TRBJ2-1, with 9 bases matching TRBD1. Sequenced: naive CD8+ T cells sorted from blood. In light of the paper, this sample's cell subset or site label describes: CD45RA+CCR7+. This receptor was obtained from a young man in good health. The DNA sequence follows: TGTGCCAGCAGCGTAGAATTGTGGACAGGGGACTACAATGAGCAGTTCTTC. Translated, it reads CASSVELWTGDYNEQFF.